The clone carrying this T cell receptor beta chain is a singleton in its sample. Its specificity is unknown. At the DNA level, this CDR3 is encoded by other sequences in the same sample as well. Primers for the PCR totalled 60 Vbeta and 13 Jbeta. Sequenced by immunoSEQ multiplex PCR; TCRdb stores in-frame clones only, minus some. The repertoire consists of 150,000 to 200,000 clones, with just over 75% occurring once and the leading ten covering roughly 1.5%. The sample originates from a study of cytomegalovirus exposure and HLA in healthy donors. Overall study context: Earlier findings included roughly 120 million unique TCR beta sequences obtained from roughly 200 million T cells.

Deletions cut 3 bases from V and 1 base from J, with 9 bases between. Looked up from germline, CDR1 is MNHEY and CDR2 is SMNVEV (reference sequence). This CDR3 has 14 amino acids. Regarding the study as a whole: In a later analysis, productive TCRs from donors in an Asian-associated ancestry cluster reportedly carried fewer N-insertions than the cohort mean. In an earlier analysis, most TCR beta V segments were productive about 87% or about 30% of the time. TCR beta V- and J-gene trimming was later associated with a missense DCLRE1C variant.

V gene TRBV27 combines with J gene TRBJ1-1; possible D gene TRBD1, 5 bases. The sequencing input was PBMCs. This sequence originates from a man in his forties or fifties in good health and CMV-seronegative. The CDR3 nucleotides are TGTGCCAGCAGTTTGAGGGGAGGGAACACTGAAGCTTTCTTT. This gives the protein CASSLRGGNTEAFF.